This TCR beta chain was captured by sequencing in a study of control samples from healthy donors and cancer patients. Some clones are missing from TCRdb's copy, which holds only in-frame ones; the method was immunoSEQ multiplex PCR. The sample records approximately 2,800 clones, roughly 94% being singletons. This clone was counted once. Germline CDR1 is GTSNPN and CDR2 is SVGIG (reference sequence). This CDR3 contains 15 residues. V lost 5 bases, J lost 7 bases, and 18 bases lay in between. The V gene is TRBV30, the J gene TRBJ1-6, with TRBD1 as a possible D gene (5 bases). The TCR comes from a man in his 70s with lung cancer. Sequencing was done on a sample of PBMCs. The CDR3 sequence is CAWRLSGPRNSPLHF. The CDR3 nucleotides read TGTGCCTGGCGACTTTCGGGACCGCGGAATTCACCCCTCCACTTT.